The 10 T cell receptor gamma chains in this list originate from one sample, sequenced in a study of γδ T cells in repeated Plasmodium falciparum infection. Vgamma9/Vdelta2+ and Vdelta2-negative gammadelta T cells were flow-sorted from PBMC for bulk sequencing. TCRdb fed the multiplex PCR reads into CATT to redo clone calling. The top ten hold just under 20% of the sample, which has 27,000 or so gamma-chain clones, more than 1.4% seen once. The specimen sequenced was gamma-delta T cells from blood. The source of these receptors is a pool of human donors (malaria-infected and uninfected, not separated).

The sample holds many counts of this clone. This likely came from a read error, as a far larger clone is one base away. The rearrangement uses TRGV9 and TRGJ1 or TRGJ2. The CDR3 runs 14 residues. From germline, CDR1 is GITISATS and CDR2 ISYDGTV (reference sequence). CDR3 in DNA: TGTGCCTTGTGGGAGGCCTCGAATTATTATAAGAAACTCTTC. It codes for CALWEASNYYKKLF.

The rearrangement joins TRGV3 to TRGJ1 or TRGJ2. Because TCRdb records no J gene, it was assigned here through a match of the DNA to germline. After removal of 0 bases from V and 1 base from J, the junction contained 12 bases not matched to a gene. From germline, CDR1 is VTNTFY and CDR2 YDVSTARD (reference sequence). CDR3 length: 17 amino acids. Here the CDR3 reads CATWDRRSNSNYYKKLF. The CDR3 DNA is TGTGCCACCTGGGACAGGCGAAGTAACTCAAATTATTATAAGAAACTCTTT.

A note on this clone: The protein that TCRdb holds for this DNA derives from a much larger clone and differs from the translated DNA at residue 12, which likely indicates a read error; the protein shown here is translated from the DNA. The V gene was identified as TRGV9, while no J gene was called. This CDR3 region has 14 residues. CDR1 is GITISATS and CDR2 is ISYDGTV in the germline V gene (reference sequence). CDR3 in amino acids: CALWEVPCPLGELF. CDR3 nucleotides: TGTGCCTTGTGGGAGGTTCCCTGTCCCTTGGGGGAACTCTTT.

In its sample, this clone was seen a few times. The protein in TCRdb stems from a much larger clone and differs at residue 9 from this DNA's translation, likely a read error; here the protein is translated from the DNA. V and J are TRGV9 and TRGJP. The J gene, missing from TCRdb, was assigned here through DNA to germline matching. The CDR3 is 13 amino acids. From germline, CDR1 is GITISATS and CDR2 ISYDGTV (reference sequence). The CDR3 sequence: CAQGELGKIIKVF. CDR3 nucleotides: TGTGCGCAGGGAGAGTTGGGCAAAATAATCAAGGTATTT.

As regards this clone: A read error is the likely source, as a far larger clone sits one nucleotide away. Other nucleotide sequences in the sample specify the same CDR3. This chain joins TRGV9 and TRGJP. No J segment appears in TCRdb, so it was assigned here by matching the sequence to germline. Trimming took 2 bases from V and 11 from J; bases not matched to a gene: 12. This CDR3 comprises 17 residues. Germline V gene data show CDR1 as GITISATS and CDR2 as ISYDGTV (reference sequence). CDR3 in amino acids: CALWEARGKLGKKIKVF. CDR3 nucleotides: TGTGCCTTGTGGGAGGCCCGGGGAAAGCTGGGCAAAAAAATCAAGGTATTT.

This clone has ten or more counts. This likely stems from a read error, as it lies one base from a far larger clone. This same CDR3 is encoded by further DNA sequences in the sample. The V gene is TRGV9, the J gene TRGJP. Per the germline V gene, CDR1 is GITISATS and CDR2 is ISYDGTV (reference sequence). V gave up 4 bases and J gave up 6 bases; unmatched junction bases: 3. CDR3 length: 15 amino acids. The CDR3 DNA follows: TGTGCCTTGTGGGAATCAGAGTTGGGCAAAAAAATCAAGGTATTT. It yields the protein CALWESELGKKIKVF.

This clone has just a few counts. The protein in TCRdb stems from a much larger clone and differs at residue 7 from this DNA's translation, likely a read error; here the protein is translated from the DNA. The V and J genes are TRGV9 and TRGJP. The J gene, left out of TCRdb, was set here by checking the DNA against germline. Germline values: CDR1 GITISATS, CDR2 ISYDGTV (reference sequence). The CDR3 is 17 amino acids. Trimming removed 4 bases from V and 6 bases from J; junction bases left unmatched: 9. The CDR3 sequence: CALWEGRRELGKKIKVF. The CDR3 nucleotides read TGTGCCTTGTGGGAAGGGAGGCGAGAGTTGGGCAAAAAAATCAAGGTATTT.

On this clone itself: The translation of this DNA and the TCRdb protein of a much larger clone differ at residue 8, probably owing to a read error; the protein shown here is translated from the DNA. The chain has TRGV8 and TRGJP1. TCRdb is silent on the J gene; assignment here came from matching the DNA to germline. CDR3 length equals 11 residues. The V gene's germline CDR1 is VENAVY and CDR2 YDSYNSRV. The CDR3 DNA reads as TGTGCCACCTGGATTGGTTGGCTCAAGATATTT. Encoded protein: CATWIGWLKIF.

Concerning this clone: Given a far larger clone just one base away, this is likely a sequencing read error. The same CDR3 arises from other DNA sequences in this sample as well. This chain uses TRGV9 with TRGJP. TCRdb supplies no J gene; here it was assigned by aligning the nucleotide sequence to germline. This CDR3 is 17 amino acids long. Germline CDR1 and CDR2: GITISATS and ISYDGTV (reference sequence). The CDR3 loop reads CALWEAKQELGKKIKVF. The CDR3 DNA reads TGTGCCTTGTGGGAGGCAAAACAAGAGTTGGGAAAAAAAATCAAGGTATTT.

This clone was recorded a few times. TCRdb's protein, taken from a much larger clone, differs from this DNA's translation at residue 4, likely owing to a read error; the protein displayed comes from the DNA. Other DNA sequences from this sample encode an identical CDR3 as well. The chain couples TRGV3 to TRGJ1 or TRGJ2. The J gene, left out of TCRdb, was set here by checking the DNA against germline. CDR1 and CDR2 from the germline V gene are VTNTFY and YDVSTARD (reference sequence). The CDR3 is 13 amino acids. The CDR3 region has the DNA TGTGCCACCCGGGACAGGCTCGACTATAAGAAACTCTTT. Protein: CATRDRLDYKKLF.